This T cell receptor (beta chain) was observed in a study of molecular identifiers for immune sequencing clone quantification. Germline V gene data show CDR1 as SGHTS and CDR2 as YDEGEE. V lost 3 bases to trimming and J lost 3 bases, with 6 bases between them. The length of the CDR3 is 12 residues. Bulk TCR libraries used previously described methods and listed TCR primers. One entry per CDR3 protein results from TCRdb running MiXCR on the PCR reads. The sample carries about 300,000 distinct CDR3 sequences, 20% to 25% recorded once. The chain joins TRBV5-8 to TRBJ2-5, with a possible D match to TRBD1 (5 bases). This TCR was sampled from a human donor in good health. Some libraries in this study had Jurkat cell RNA spiked in. Material: naive CD8+ T cells from blood, with Jurkat cell RNA spiked in. Subset reported: FACS-sorted CD8+CD4-CCR7+CD45RA+ naive T cells. The CDR3 bases are TGTGCCAGCAGCTCGGACAAAGAGACCCAGTACTTC. Its protein product is CASSSDKETQYF.